This paragraph reports one TCR beta chain. This CDR3 spans 14 amino acids. V dropped 9 bases and J dropped 1; count of bases not matched to a gene: 4. CDR1 is LNHDA and CDR2 is SQIVND in the germline V gene (reference sequence). TCRdb processed the RT-PCR reads anew with MiXCR; each CDR3 protein has one entry. The sample records about 960,000 distinct CDR3 sequences, roughly 17% being singletons. The data are from a study of patients and donors after allogeneic stem cell transplantation. This chain uses TRBV19 with TRBJ2-1; 9 bases map to TRBD2. The TCR was taken from a human donor who was either an allogeneic HSCT recipient or a stem cell or donor lymphocyte infusion donor (not recorded which). It is not recorded whose cells these are; they may come from a transplant donor. The sequenced sample consisted of blood, either unsorted or a sorted T cell fraction (not recorded which). The DNA of the CDR3 is TGTGCCAGCAGGAGCGGGAGGTCCTACAATGAGCAGTTCTTC. Encoded protein: CASRSGRSYNEQFF.